This TCR beta chain is drawn from a study of CD8 T cells in Susac syndrome. Reverse transcription of roughly 0.45 to 1 ug RNA used random hexamers. TCR beta CDR3 was amplified by immunoSEQ covering 54 Vbeta and 13 Jbeta. TCRdb reprocessed the immunoSEQ multiplex PCR reads via MiXCR and lists one record per CDR3 protein. The profile covers about 300,000 distinct CDR3 sequences, with 92% appearing a single time and 0.06% to 0.075% taken by the ten largest. Sequencing of TCR beta was performed on blood CD8+ and CD4+ T cells. Those who served as multiple sclerosis controls were treatment-naive patients with stable or active relapsing-remitting disease. The CD8+ and CD4+ T cells were negatively isolated, with the TEMRA cells enriched by FACS. Germline CDR1 SQVTM, CDR2 ANQGSEA. The V and J ends lost 3 bases and 2 bases respectively, with 8 bases between them. This CDR3 spans 12 amino acids.

The source material was CD4+ T cells from PBMCs. The receptor was derived from a human donor with multiple sclerosis. V and J are TRBV29-1 and TRBJ2-7; D might be TRBD1 or TRBD2, each matching 5 bases. The DNA for the CDR3 is TGCAGCGTTGAGGGACGGACCTACGAGCAGTACTTC. The encoded protein is CSVEGRTYEQYF.